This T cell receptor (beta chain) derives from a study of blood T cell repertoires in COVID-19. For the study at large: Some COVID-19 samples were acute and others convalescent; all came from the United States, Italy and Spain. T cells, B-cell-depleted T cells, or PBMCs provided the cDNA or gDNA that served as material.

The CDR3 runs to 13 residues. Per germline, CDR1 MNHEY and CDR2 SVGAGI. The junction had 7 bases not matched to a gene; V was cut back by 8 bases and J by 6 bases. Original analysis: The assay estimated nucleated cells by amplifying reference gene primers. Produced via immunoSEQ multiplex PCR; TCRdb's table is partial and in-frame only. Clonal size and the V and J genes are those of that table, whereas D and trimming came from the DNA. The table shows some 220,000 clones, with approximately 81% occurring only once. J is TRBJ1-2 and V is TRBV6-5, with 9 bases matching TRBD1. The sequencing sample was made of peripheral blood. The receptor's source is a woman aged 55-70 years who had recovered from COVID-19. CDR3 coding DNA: TGTGCCAGCGCGGGGACAGGGTGGGATGGCTACACCTTC. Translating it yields CASAGTGWDGYTF.